This T cell receptor (beta chain) came from a study of glioma-infiltrating T cells after dendritic cell vaccination (dated by TCRdb to 2016 to 2017). About the full investigation: Of the 15 or so glioblastoma patients in the cohort, all drawn from Phase I and II dendritic cell vaccination trials, 9 were newly diagnosed and 6 had recurrent disease. Between about 2002 and 2012, the patients were given dendritic cell vaccination pulsed with autologous tumor lysate. The vaccine was prepared from monocyte-derived dendritic cells that were cultured for seven days with IL-4 and GM-CSF and then pulsed overnight with autologous tumor lysate. Patients received three intradermal dendritic cell vaccine injections at biweekly intervals in the arm below the axilla. Deep sequencing of TCR beta CDR3 regions was used to quantify tumor-infiltrating lymphocyte content and compare tumor and blood repertoires in dendritic cell-vaccinated glioblastoma patients. Survival after dendritic cell vaccination was correlated with TCR sequencing metrics, such as TIL content and the overlap between tumor and blood repertoires.

Selection of patients required sufficient residual fresh-frozen tumor tissue and over two years of available survival data. Although molecular status otherwise differed among the glioblastoma patients, no patient had an isocitrate dehydrogenase mutation. PBMC collection took place before vaccination, two weeks after the third vaccination, and at tumor progression if progression occurred. Genomic DNA was extracted with the Qiagen DNeasy Blood extraction Kit. The CDR3, cysteine through phenylalanine, is 15 amino acids long. Of all the DNA, just the CDR3 is kept, 45 bases in frame from base 1. According to the germline V gene, CDR1 reads SQVTM and CDR2 reads ANQGSEA. V loses 4 bases at its end and J loses 2 bases; junction bases beyond the gene matches: 10. A note on this clone: The clone's antigen remains unknown. Base qualities were left out, and no much larger clone turns up one base away.

Results and caveats for the whole study, not just this receptor: Higher estimated pretreatment TIL content predicted longer time to progression and overall survival after dendritic cell vaccination. The cohort was small and heterogeneous, with few patients having full blood and tumor sets and even fewer initial-recurrent tumor pairs. The response model built on TCR overlap across three groups was characterized as speculative, with prospective validation still needed. TCR clonality showed no direct relationship with survival, which suggests that a diverse polyclonal response may matter.

The immunoSEQ assay amplified TCRB CDR3 regions from roughly 2 micrograms of genomic DNA, or from all available DNA when less than that amount was available. The multiplex PCR relied on 60 forward primers for TCR V beta segments and 13 reverse primers for J beta segments. To estimate the number of reads per starting template, synthetic control templates were added to each sample at limiting dilution. Reads of 87 bp were generated by sequencing on the Illumina HiSeq System. Per the authors' processing: PCR and sequencing errors were removed by merging closely related sequences with a nearest neighbor algorithm. TCR overlap was defined as the percentage of unique tumor TCR beta sequences that were also present in the same patient's peripheral blood. Here the immuneACCESS table is served through TCRdb, limited to in-frame sequences with V and J called. Missing clones are a known gap in these copies; in checked studies unresolved V genes cover under half, and the rest lacks a known reason. The V and J calls and clone size come from that table; D and trimming were worked out from the DNA. The sample yields around 96,000 clones; 79% were counted once. The ten top clones hold around 5.9% of the sample.

This TCR was sampled from a human donor with glioblastoma. Recombination connected TRBV29-1 to TRBJ2-5; the junction holds 7 bases that match TRBD2. Sequenced here: blood, sampled before dendritic cell vaccination. This receptor has the CDR3 CSVAGGGRAQETQYF. The sequenced DNA: TGCAGCGTTGCGGGGGGTGGGCGGGCGCAAGAGACCCAGTACTTC.